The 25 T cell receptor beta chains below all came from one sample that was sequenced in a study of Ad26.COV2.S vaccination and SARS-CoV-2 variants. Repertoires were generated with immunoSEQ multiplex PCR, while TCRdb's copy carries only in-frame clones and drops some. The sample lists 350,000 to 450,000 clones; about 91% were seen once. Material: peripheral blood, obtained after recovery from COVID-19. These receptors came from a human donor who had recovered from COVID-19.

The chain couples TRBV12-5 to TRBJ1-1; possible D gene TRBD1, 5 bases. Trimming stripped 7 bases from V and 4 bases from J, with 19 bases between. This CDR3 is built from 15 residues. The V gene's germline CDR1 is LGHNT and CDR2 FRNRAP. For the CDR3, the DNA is TGTGCTAGTGCTCCGGGGCCTAAAAGAAGCACTGAAGCTTTCTTT. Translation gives CASAPGPKRSTEAFF.

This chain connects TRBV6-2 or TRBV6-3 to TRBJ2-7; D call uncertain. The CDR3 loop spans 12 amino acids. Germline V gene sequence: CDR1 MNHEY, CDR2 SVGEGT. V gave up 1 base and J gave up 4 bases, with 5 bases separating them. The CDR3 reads CASSYLRYEQYF. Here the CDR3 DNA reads TGTGCCAGCAGTTACTTGCGGTACGAGCAGTACTTC.

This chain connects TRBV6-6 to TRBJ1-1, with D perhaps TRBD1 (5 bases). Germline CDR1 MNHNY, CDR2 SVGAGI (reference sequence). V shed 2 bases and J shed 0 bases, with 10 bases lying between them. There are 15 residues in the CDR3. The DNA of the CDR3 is TGTGCCAGCAGTTACCCATTGGGACTGAACACTGAAGCTTTCTTT. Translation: CASSYPLGLNTEAFF.

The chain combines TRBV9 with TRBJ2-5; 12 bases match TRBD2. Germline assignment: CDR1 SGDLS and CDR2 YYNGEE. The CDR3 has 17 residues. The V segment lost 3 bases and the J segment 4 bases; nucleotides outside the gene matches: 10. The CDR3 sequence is CASSATDLAGGRETQYF. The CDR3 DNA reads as TGTGCCAGCAGCGCAACCGACCTAGCGGGGGGGCGAGAGACCCAGTACTTC.

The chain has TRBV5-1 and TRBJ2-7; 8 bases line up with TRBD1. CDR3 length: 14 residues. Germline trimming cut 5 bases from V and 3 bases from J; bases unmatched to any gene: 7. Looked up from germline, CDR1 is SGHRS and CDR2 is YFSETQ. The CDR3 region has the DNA TGCGCCAGCAGTCCCGGGACAGGAGACTACGAGCAGTACTTC. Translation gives CASSPGTGDYEQYF.

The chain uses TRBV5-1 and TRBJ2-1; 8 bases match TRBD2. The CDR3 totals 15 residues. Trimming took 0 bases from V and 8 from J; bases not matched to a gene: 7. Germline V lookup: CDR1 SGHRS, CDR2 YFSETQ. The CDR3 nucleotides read TGCGCCAGCAGCTTGGAGGGCGGGGGGATAGATGAGCAGTTCTTC. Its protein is CASSLEGGGIDEQFF. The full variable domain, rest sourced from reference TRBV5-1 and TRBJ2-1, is KAGVTQTPRYLIKTRGQQVTLSCSPISGHRSVSWYQQTPGQGLQFLFEYFSETQRNKGNFPGRFSGRQFSNSRSEMNVSTLELGDSALYLCASSLEGGGIDEQFFGPGTRLTVL.

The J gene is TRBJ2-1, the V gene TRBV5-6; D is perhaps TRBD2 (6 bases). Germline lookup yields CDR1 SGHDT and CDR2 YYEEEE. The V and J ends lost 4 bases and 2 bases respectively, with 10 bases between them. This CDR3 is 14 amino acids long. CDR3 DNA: TGTGCCAGCAGCCGAGGGACTGCCTACAATGAGCAGTTCTTC. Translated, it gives CASSRGTAYNEQFF.

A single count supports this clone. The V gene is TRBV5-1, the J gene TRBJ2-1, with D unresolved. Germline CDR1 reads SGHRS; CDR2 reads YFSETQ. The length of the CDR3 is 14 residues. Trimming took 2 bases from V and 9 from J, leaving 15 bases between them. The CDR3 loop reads CASSFDTLRSEQFF. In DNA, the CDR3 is TGCGCCAGCAGCTTTGATACTCTCCGGAGTGAGCAGTTCTTC.

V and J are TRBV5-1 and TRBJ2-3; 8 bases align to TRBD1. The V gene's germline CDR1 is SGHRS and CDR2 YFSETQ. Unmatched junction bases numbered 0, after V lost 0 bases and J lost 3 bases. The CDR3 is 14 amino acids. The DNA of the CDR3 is TGCGCCAGCAGCTTGGACAGGGGGACAGATACGCAGTATTTT. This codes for CASSLDRGTDTQYF.

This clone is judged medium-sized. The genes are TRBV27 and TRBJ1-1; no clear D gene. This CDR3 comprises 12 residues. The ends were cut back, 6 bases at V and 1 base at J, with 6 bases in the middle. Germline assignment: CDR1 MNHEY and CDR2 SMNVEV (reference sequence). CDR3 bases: TGTGCCAGCAGCCCCCCGAACACTGAAGCTTTCTTT. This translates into CASSPPNTEAFF.

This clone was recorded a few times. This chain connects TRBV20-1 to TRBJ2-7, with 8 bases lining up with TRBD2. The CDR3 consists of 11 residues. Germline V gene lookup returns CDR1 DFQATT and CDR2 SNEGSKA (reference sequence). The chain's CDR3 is CSISGDYEQYF. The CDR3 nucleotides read TGCAGCATTAGCGGGGACTACGAGCAGTACTTC.

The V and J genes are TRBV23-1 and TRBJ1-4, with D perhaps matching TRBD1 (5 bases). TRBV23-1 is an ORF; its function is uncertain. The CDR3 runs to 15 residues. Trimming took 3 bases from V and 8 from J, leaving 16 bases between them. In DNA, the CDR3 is TGCGCCAGCAGTCATGGGGGGAGGGAGGGAGAAAAACTGTTTTTT. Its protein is CASSHGGREGEKLFF.

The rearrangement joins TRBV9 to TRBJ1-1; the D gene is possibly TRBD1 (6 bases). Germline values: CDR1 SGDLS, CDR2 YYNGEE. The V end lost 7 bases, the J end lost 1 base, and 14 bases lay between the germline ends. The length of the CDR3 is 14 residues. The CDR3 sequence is CASGGGNPNTEAFF. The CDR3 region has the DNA TGTGCCAGCGGGGGGGGCAACCCGAACACTGAAGCTTTCTTT.

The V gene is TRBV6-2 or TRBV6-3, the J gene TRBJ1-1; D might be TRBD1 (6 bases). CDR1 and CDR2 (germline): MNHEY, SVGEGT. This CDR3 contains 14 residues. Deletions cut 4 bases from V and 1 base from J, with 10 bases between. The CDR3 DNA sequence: TGTGCCAGCAGTTCCTCGACAGGGAACACTGAAGCTTTCTTT. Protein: CASSSSTGNTEAFF.

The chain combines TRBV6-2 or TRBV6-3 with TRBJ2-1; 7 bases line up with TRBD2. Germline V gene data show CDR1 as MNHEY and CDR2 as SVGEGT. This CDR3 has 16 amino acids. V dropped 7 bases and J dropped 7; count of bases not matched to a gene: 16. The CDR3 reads CASTPRGSAGMNEQFF. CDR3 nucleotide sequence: TGTGCCAGCACCCCCCGCGGATCAGCGGGGATGAATGAGCAGTTCTTC.

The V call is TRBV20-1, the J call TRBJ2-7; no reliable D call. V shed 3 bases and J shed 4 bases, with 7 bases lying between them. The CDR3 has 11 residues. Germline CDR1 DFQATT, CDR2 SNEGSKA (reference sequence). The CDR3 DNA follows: TGCAGTGCTAGCGTAGAATACGAGCAGTACTTC. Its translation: CSASVEYEQYF.

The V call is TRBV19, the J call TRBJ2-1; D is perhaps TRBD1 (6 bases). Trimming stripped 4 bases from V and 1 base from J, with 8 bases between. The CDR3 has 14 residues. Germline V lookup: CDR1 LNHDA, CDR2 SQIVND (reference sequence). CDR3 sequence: CASSKQGSYNEQFF. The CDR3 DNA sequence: TGTGCCAGTAGTAAACAGGGATCCTACAATGAGCAGTTCTTC. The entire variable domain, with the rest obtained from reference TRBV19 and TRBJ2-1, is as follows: DGGITQSPKYLFRKEGQNVTLSCEQNLNHDAMYWYRQDPGQGLRLIYYSQIVNDFQKGDIAEGYSVSREKKESFPLTVTSAQKNPTAFYLCASSKQGSYNEQFFGPGTRLTVL.

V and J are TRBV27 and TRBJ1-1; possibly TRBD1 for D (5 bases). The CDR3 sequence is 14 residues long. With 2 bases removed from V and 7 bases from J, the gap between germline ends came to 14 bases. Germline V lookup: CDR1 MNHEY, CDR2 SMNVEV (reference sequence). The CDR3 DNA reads TGTGCCAGCAGTTTAGTCTGGGGGGTAGGTGAAGCTTTCTTT. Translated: CASSLVWGVGEAFF.

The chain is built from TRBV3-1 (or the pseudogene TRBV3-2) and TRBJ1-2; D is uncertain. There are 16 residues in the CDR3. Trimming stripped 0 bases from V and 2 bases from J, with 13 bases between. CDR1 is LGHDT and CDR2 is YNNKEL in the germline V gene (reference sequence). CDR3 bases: TGTGCCAGCAGCCAAGATCTTTTTAGGGAGAACTATGGCTACACCTTC. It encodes CASSQDLFRENYGYTF.

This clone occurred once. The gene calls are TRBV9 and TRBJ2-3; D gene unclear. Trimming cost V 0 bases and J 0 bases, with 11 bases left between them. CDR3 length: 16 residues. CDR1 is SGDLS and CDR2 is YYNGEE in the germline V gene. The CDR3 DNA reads TGTGCCAGCAGCGTAGGGGCTAGTACTAGCACAGATACGCAGTATTTT. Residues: CASSVGASTSTDTQYF.

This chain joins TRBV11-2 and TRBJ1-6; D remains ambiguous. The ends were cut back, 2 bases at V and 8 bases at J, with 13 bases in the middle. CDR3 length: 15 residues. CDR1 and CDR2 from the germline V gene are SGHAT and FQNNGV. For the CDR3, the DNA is TGTGCCAGCAGCTTATATTTACAGTCAGATTCACCCCTCCACTTT. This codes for CASSLYLQSDSPLHF.

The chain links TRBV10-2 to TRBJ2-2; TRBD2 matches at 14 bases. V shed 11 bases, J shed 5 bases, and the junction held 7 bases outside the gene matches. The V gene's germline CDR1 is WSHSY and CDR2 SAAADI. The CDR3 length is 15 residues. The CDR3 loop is CAAQGLAGVTGELFF. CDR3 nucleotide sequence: TGCGCCGCCCAGGGACTAGCGGGGGTGACCGGGGAGCTGTTTTTT.

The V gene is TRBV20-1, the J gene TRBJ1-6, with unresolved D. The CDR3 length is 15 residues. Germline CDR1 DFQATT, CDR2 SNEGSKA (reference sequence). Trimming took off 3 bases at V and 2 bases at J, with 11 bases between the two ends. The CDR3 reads CSASGQATYNSPLHF. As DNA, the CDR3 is TGCAGTGCTAGTGGGCAGGCGACCTATAATTCACCCCTCCACTTT.

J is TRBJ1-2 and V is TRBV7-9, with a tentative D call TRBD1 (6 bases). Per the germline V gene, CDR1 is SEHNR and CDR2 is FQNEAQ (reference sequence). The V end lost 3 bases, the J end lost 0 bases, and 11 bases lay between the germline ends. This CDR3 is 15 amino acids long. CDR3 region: CASSLGRTANYGYTF. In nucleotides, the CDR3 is TGTGCCAGCAGCTTGGGGCGGACAGCTAACTATGGCTACACCTTC.

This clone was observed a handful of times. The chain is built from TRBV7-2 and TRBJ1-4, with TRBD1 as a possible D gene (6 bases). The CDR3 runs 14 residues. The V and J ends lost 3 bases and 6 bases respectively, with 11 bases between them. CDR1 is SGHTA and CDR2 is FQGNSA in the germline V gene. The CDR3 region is CASSLQGSDEKLFF. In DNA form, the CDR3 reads TGTGCCAGCAGCTTGCAGGGGTCGGATGAAAAACTGTTTTTT.